Shown below are 4 T cell receptor beta chains from a single sample sequenced in a study of OX40 agonist ivuxolimab in advanced cancers. Clones were read by immunoSEQ multiplex PCR, and TCRdb kept only the in-frame ones, dropping some. The table records approximately 100,000 clones, roughly 90% of them present only once. This specimen consisted of CD4+ or CD8+ T cells sorted from blood, obtained in a trial of the OX40 agonist ivuxolimab. The receptors shown here come from an adult with an advanced solid tumor such as melanoma, head and neck, liver or kidney cancer.

V is TRBV19 and J is TRBJ1-3; D is uncertain. The CDR3 runs 15 residues. Germline CDR1 LNHDA, CDR2 SQIVND (reference sequence). Trimming left V 6 bases short and J 0 bases short, with 12 bases between. In DNA form, the CDR3 reads TGTGCCAGTAGGATCGGAGAATTCTCTGGAAACACCATATATTTT. It encodes CASRIGEFSGNTIYF.

The chain uses TRBV20-1 and TRBJ2-3; D is uncertain. Trimming stripped 5 bases from V and 6 bases from J, with 9 bases between. CDR1 and CDR2 (germline): DFQATT, SNEGSKA (reference sequence). This CDR3 has 11 amino acids. The chain's CDR3 is CSASDGDTQYF. The DNA of the CDR3 is TGCAGTGCTTCGGATGGCGATACGCAGTATTTT.

The rearrangement links TRBV6-5 to TRBJ2-1; 7 positions agree with TRBD2. CDR3 length equals 14 residues. The trim removed 7 bases at V and 2 bases at J, leaving 5 bases unmatched. Germline lookup yields CDR1 MNHEY and CDR2 SVGAGI. The CDR3 region has the DNA TGTGCCAGCATAGAGGGGAGGGCCTACAATGAGCAGTTCTTC. Amino acid sequence: CASIEGRAYNEQFF.

The chain combines TRBV5-1 with TRBJ2-2, with D possibly TRBD1 on 5 matching bases. CDR1 is SGHRS and CDR2 is YFSETQ in the germline V gene. Trimming removed 3 bases at V and 6 bases at J, with 12 bases between. This CDR3 is built from 14 residues. As DNA, the CDR3 is TGCGCCAGCAGCTCAGGGATCCGGGCCGGGGAGCTGTTTTTT. This codes for CASSSGIRAGELFF.